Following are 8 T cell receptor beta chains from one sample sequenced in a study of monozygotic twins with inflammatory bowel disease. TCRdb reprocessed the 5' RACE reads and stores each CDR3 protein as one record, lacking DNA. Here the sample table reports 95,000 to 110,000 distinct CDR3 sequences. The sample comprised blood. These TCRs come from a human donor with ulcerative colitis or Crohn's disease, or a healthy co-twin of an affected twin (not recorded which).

The CDR3 here is CASSYTRSKMNTEAFF. V usage is TRBV6-5 and J usage is TRBJ1-1. The CDR3 totals 16 residues. Germline V CDR1 and CDR2: MNHEY, SVGAGI.

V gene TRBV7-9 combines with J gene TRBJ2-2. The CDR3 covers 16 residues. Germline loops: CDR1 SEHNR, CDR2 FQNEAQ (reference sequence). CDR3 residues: CASSLGRGANTGELFF.

CDR3 loop: CASSLAGQGDLPLHF. J is TRBJ1-6 and V is TRBV7-9; without DNA, the TCRdb call of TRBD1 cannot be checked. This CDR3 is 15 amino acids long. Germline CDR1 SEHNR, CDR2 FQNEAQ (reference sequence).

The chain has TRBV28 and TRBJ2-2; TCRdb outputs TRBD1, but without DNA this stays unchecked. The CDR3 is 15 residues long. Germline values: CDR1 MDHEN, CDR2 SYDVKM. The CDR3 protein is CASSKRAWGTGELFF.

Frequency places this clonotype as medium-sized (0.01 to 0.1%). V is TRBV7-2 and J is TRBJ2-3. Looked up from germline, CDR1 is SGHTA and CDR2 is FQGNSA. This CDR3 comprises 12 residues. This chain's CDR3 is CASSLLTDTQYF. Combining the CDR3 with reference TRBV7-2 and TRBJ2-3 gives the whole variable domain GAGVSQSPSNKVTEKGKDVELRCDPISGHTALYWYRQSLGQGLEFLIYFQGNSAPDKSGLPSDRFSAERTGGSVSTLTIQRTQQEDSAVYLCASSLLTDTQYFGPGTRLTVL.

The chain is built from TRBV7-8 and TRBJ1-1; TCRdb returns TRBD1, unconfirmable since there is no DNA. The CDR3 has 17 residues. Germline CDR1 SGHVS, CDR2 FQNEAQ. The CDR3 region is CASSLSRSRGLDTEAFF.

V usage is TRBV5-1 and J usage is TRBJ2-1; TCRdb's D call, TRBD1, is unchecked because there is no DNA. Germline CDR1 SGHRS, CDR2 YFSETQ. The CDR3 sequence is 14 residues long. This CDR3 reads CASSLGGEYNEQFF.

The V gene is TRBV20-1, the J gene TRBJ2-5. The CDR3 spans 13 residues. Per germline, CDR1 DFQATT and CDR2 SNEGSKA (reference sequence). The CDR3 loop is CSARVATEETQYF.